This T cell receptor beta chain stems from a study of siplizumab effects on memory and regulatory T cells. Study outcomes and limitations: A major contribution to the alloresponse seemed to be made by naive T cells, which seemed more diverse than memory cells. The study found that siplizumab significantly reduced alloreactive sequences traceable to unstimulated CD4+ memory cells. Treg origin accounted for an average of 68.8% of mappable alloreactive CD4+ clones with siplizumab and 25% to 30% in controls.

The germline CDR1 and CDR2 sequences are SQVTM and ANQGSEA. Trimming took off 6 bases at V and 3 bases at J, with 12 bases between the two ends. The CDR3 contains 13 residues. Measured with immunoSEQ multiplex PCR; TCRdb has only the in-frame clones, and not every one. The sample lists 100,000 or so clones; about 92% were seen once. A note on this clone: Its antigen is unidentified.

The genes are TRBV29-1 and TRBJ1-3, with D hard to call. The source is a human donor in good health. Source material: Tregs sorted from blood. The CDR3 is CSVRLPLGNTIYF. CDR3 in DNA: TGCAGCGTCCGACTTCCCCTTGGAAACACCATATATTTT.